One sample yielded the 21 T cell receptor beta chains listed below, sequenced in a study of shared clonotypes between healthy human individuals. Clones were sequenced by immunoSEQ multiplex PCR, and TCRdb holds only the in-frame ones, with some missing. Of approximately 460,000 clones in the sample, 77% were seen once. Specimen: PBMCs. The receptors originated from a woman between 40 and 55 years old in good health. Some clones in this sample may be carry-over from other donors' samples.

This clone has a single count. The rearrangement uses TRBV4-2 and TRBJ2-7; 10 nucleotides match TRBD2. This CDR3 is built from 15 residues. Germline V gene lookup returns CDR1 LGHNA and CDR2 YNFKEQ. After removal of 1 base from V and 5 bases from J, the junction contained 5 bases not matched to a gene. CDR3 coding DNA: TGTGCCAGCAGCCAAGCAGGACTAGCGGTGGACGAGCAGTACTTC. This translates into CASSQAGLAVDEQYF.

This chain uses TRBV7-9 with TRBJ2-3; D is uncertain. The CDR3 runs 14 residues. From germline, CDR1 is SEHNR and CDR2 FQNEAQ (reference sequence). V shed 3 bases and J shed 4 bases, with 11 bases lying between them. The DNA for the CDR3 is TGTGCCAGCAGCTTCTCCTCATCCCCAGATACGCAGTATTTT. This sequence encodes CASSFSSSPDTQYF.

This chain connects TRBV28 to TRBJ1-1, with 8 bases fitting TRBD1. Germline V gene lookup returns CDR1 MDHEN and CDR2 SYDVKM. After removal of 4 bases from V and 7 bases from J, the junction contained 8 bases not matched to a gene. CDR3 length: 14 amino acids. The CDR3 region is CASSSGQGEGEAFF. Here the CDR3 DNA reads TGTGCCAGCAGTTCCGGACAGGGAGAGGGTGAAGCTTTCTTT.

The rearrangement links TRBV25-1 to TRBJ2-7, with a weak D call TRBD1 (6 bases). The CDR3 totals 15 residues. The germline gives CDR1 MGHDK, CDR2 SYGVNS. V gave up 3 bases and J gave up 5 bases, with 17 bases separating them. CDR3 protein: CASSDVGGSGDEQYF. The CDR3 region has the DNA TGTGCCAGCAGTGACGTCGGTGGTTCAGGGGACGAGCAGTACTTC.

In the case of this clone: A much bigger clone sits one base away, suggesting this may be a read error. The chain has TRBV6-1 and TRBJ2-7, with D possibly TRBD2 on 5 matching bases. Germline assignment: CDR1 MNHNS and CDR2 SASEGT. The CDR3 totals 12 residues. For the CDR3, the DNA is TGTGCCAGCACTCTACTGGGGAGCGAGCAGTGCTTC. As protein: CASTLLGSEQCF.

CDR3 coding DNA: TGTGCCACCAGCCCGTGGACAGGGGGGGTGGGAGAGACCCAGTACTTC. It specifies CATSPWTGGVGETQYF. J is TRBJ2-5 and V is TRBV15; 10 bases align to TRBD1. Unmatched junction bases numbered 10, after V lost 5 bases and J lost 4 bases. The CDR3 length is 16 residues. CDR1 and CDR2 from the germline V gene are LNHNV and YYDKDF (reference sequence).

This clone was seen just once. V and J are TRBV4-1 and TRBJ1-5, with a weak D call TRBD1 (5 bases). The CDR3 contains 13 residues. Germline CDR1 is MGHRA and CDR2 is YSYEKL. V gave up 1 base and J gave up 9 bases, with 10 bases separating them. The CDR3: CASSQVLGGPQHF. CDR3 DNA sequence: TGCGCCAGCAGCCAAGTTCTTGGGGGGCCCCAGCATTTT.

The V gene is TRBV4-3, the J gene TRBJ2-3; D not certain. There are 15 residues in the CDR3. The germline V gene encodes CDR1 LGHNA and CDR2 YSLEER. V shed 1 base and J shed 2 bases, with 10 bases lying between them. CDR3 bases: TGCGCCAGCAGCCAAGGAGGTTCTTACACAGATACGCAGTATTTT. Amino acids: CASSQGGSYTDTQYF.

At least ten counts were recorded for this clone. The chain has TRBV30 and TRBJ1-6, with a tentative D call TRBD1 (6 bases). This CDR3 comprises 13 residues. In germline, CDR1 is GTSNPN, CDR2 SVGIG (reference sequence). V was shortened by 2 bases and J by 9 bases, with 11 bases between the two germline ends. CDR3 sequence reads: CAWSSGVRSPLHF. The CDR3, as DNA: TGTGCCTGGAGTTCAGGGGTGCGTTCACCCCTCCACTTT. The entire variable domain, with the rest obtained from reference TRBV30 and TRBJ1-6, is as follows: SQTIHQWPATLVQPVGSPLSLECTVEGTSNPNLYWYRQAAGRGLQLLFYSVGIGQISSEVPQNLSASRPQDRQFILSSKKLLLSDSGFYLCAWSSGVRSPLHFGNGTRLTVT.

CDR3 nucleotide sequence: TGTGCCAGCAGCTTAGAAGCTAGCGAGGTCTACAATGAGCAGTTCTTC. Amino acid sequence: CASSLEASEVYNEQFF. V gene TRBV7-9 combines with J gene TRBJ2-1, with D possibly being TRBD2 (6 bases). This CDR3 is 16 amino acids long. V was cut by 1 base and J by 3 bases, with 13 bases left in between. In germline, CDR1 is SEHNR, CDR2 FQNEAQ (reference sequence).

This chain joins TRBV5-5 and TRBJ2-5, with a weak D call TRBD1 (6 bases). Germline V gives CDR1 SGHKS, CDR2 YYEKEE (reference sequence). The CDR3 is 14 amino acids. Trimming removed 0 bases at V and 5 bases at J, with 11 bases between. The CDR3 nucleotides are TGTGCCAGCAGCTTGGTTTCAGGGGTGGAGACCCAGTACTTC. It specifies CASSLVSGVETQYF.

The V and J genes are TRBV4-1 and TRBJ1-1; D gene uncertain. The germline V gene encodes CDR1 MGHRA and CDR2 YSYEKL. Trimming left V 4 bases short and J 5 bases short, with 14 bases between. The CDR3 loop spans 14 amino acids. CDR3 coding DNA: TGCGCCAGCAGCCTCCTTTTGATAGAGACTGAAGCTTTCTTT. This codes for CASSLLLIETEAFF.

The chain recombines TRBV4-3 with TRBJ2-3; D tentatively fits TRBD1 or TRBD2 (6 bases each). The CDR3 contains 16 residues. V lost 5 bases to trimming and J lost 3 bases, with 18 bases between them. Germline values: CDR1 LGHNA, CDR2 YSLEER. The CDR3 region is CASSESNGGATDTQYF. The CDR3 DNA reads TGCGCCAGCAGCGAAAGCAACGGGGGCGCGACAGATACGCAGTATTTT.

A note on this clone: A far larger clone is a single base away, which makes a read error likely. The V gene is TRBV28, the J gene TRBJ1-1; 7 bases match TRBD1. Germline lookup yields CDR1 MDHEN and CDR2 SYDVKM. CDR3 length: 12 residues. The CDR3 DNA sequence: TGTACCAGCAGGGGAGACAGGGATGGAGCTTTCTTT. The encoded protein is CTSRGDRDGAFF.

The chain is built from TRBV19 and TRBJ2-6; no reliable D call. CDR3 length: 15 amino acids. The V end was cut by 5 bases, the J end by 0 bases, with 8 bases between. Germline CDR1 reads LNHDA; CDR2 reads SQIVND (reference sequence). CDR3 amino acids: CASSPSTSGANVLTF. Written as DNA, the CDR3 is TGTGCCAGTAGTCCCTCCACCTCTGGGGCCAACGTCCTGACTTTC.

This clone was counted many times. V is TRBV10-3 and J is TRBJ1-5; the D gene is possibly TRBD1 (5 bases). Per the germline V gene, CDR1 is ENHRY and CDR2 is SYGVKD. This CDR3 contains 13 residues. The ends were cut back, 6 bases at V and 4 bases at J, with 10 bases in the middle. The CDR3 DNA reads TGTGCCATCAGCGAACAGGAAAATCAGCCCCAGCATTTT. This sequence encodes CAISEQENQPQHF.

The chain employs TRBV29-1 and TRBJ2-3; 7 bases are shared with TRBD2. This CDR3 contains 15 residues. After removal of 3 bases from V and 2 bases from J, the junction contained 8 bases not matched to a gene. From germline, CDR1 is SQVTM and CDR2 ANQGSEA. The CDR3 DNA sequence: TGCAGCGTTGATTTGGGCGGGAGCCCCACAGATACGCAGTATTTT. It is translated as CSVDLGGSPTDTQYF.

This clone was seen only once. CDR3 sequence: CASSQNRDPAYEQYF. The DNA for the CDR3 is TGCGCCAGCAGCCAAAACCGGGACCCAGCCTACGAGCAGTACTTC. The V and J genes are TRBV4-1 and TRBJ2-7, with D possibly being TRBD1 or TRBD2 (5 bases each). Germline V CDR1 and CDR2: MGHRA, YSYEKL. CDR3 length: 15 residues. V shed 2 bases and J shed 2 bases, with 13 bases lying between them.

This chain's CDR3 is CASSLRGDKDSPLHF. As DNA, the CDR3 is TGTGCCAGCAGCCTTAGAGGGGACAAGGATTCACCCCTCCACTTT. The chain employs TRBV9 and TRBJ1-6, with a possible D match to TRBD1 (6 bases). From germline, CDR1 is SGDLS and CDR2 YYNGEE. Trimming stripped 4 bases from V and 8 bases from J, with 16 bases between. There are 15 residues in the CDR3.

The chain joins TRBV2 to TRBJ2-3, with 15 bases identical to TRBD2. With V trimmed by 4 bases and J by 7 bases, 6 bases remained unmatched. The CDR3 consists of 16 residues. Germline loops: CDR1 SNHLY, CDR2 FYNNEI. The CDR3 loop reads CASSGGTSGRMHTQYF. CDR3 DNA sequence: TGTGCCAGCAGTGGCGGGACTAGCGGGAGGATGCATACGCAGTATTTT.

V is TRBV7-2 and J is TRBJ2-7; D unresolved. The CDR3 consists of 14 residues. Trimming removed 5 bases from V and 6 bases from J, with 17 bases in between. Germline V gene lookup returns CDR1 SGHTA and CDR2 FQGNSA. CDR3 in amino acids: CASSQRNRRGEQYF. The CDR3 nucleotides read TGTGCCAGCAGCCAGAGGAATAGAAGAGGCGAGCAGTACTTC.